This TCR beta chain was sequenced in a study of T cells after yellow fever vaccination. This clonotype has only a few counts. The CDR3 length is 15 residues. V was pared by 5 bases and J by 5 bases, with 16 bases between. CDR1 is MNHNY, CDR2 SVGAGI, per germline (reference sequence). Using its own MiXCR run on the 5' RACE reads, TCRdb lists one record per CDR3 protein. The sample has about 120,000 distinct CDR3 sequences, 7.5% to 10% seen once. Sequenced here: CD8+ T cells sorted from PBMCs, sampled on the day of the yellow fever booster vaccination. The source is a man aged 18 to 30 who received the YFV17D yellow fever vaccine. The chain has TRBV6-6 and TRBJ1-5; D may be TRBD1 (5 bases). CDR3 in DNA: TGTGCCAGCAGTCTTGGGACTGGAAAATATCAGCCCCAGCATTTT. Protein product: CASSLGTGKYQPQHF.